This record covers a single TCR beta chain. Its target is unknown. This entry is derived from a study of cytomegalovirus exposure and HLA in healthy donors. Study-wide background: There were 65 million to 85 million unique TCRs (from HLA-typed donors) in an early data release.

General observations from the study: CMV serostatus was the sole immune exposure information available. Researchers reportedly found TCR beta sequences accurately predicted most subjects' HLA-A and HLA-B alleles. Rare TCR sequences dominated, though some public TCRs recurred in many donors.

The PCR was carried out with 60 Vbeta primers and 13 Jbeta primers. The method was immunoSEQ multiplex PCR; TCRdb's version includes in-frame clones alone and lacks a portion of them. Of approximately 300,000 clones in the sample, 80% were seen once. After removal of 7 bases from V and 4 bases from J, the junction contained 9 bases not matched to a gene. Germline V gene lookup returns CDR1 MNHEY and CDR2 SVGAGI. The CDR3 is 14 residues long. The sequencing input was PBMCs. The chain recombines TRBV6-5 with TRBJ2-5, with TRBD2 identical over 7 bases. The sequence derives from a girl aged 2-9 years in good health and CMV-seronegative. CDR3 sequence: CASMAGVMGETQYF. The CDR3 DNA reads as TGTGCCAGCATGGCGGGGGTAATGGGAGAGACCCAGTACTTC.